A single sample is the source of the 8 T cell receptor beta chains below, sequenced in a study of blood T cell repertoires in COVID-19. Generated by immunoSEQ multiplex PCR, the TCRdb table keeps only in-frame clones and is missing some. Here the sample spans around 340,000 clones, 80% to 90% being singletons. Sequencing input: PBMCs or T cells enriched from blood (not recorded which). These receptors originate from a woman in her thirties or forties with acute COVID-19.

This chain joins TRBV5-1 and TRBJ2-7; D is perhaps TRBD2 (6 bases). The CDR3 loop spans 15 amino acids. V was cut by 2 bases and J by 1 base, with 13 bases left in between. The germline V gene encodes CDR1 SGHRS and CDR2 YFSETQ. CDR3 bases: TGCGCCAGCAGCTTTGGGGCTAGCGAGTCCTACGAGCAGTACTTC. Its protein is CASSFGASESYEQYF. Supplemented by reference TRBV5-1 and TRBJ2-7, the full variable domain reads KAGVTQTPRYLIKTRGQQVTLSCSPISGHRSVSWYQQTPGQGLQFLFEYFSETQRNKGNFPGRFSGRQFSNSRSEMNVSTLELGDSALYLCASSFGASESYEQYFGPGTRLTVT.

V and J are TRBV4-1 and TRBJ2-2; D is possibly TRBD2 (5 bases). This CDR3 region has 14 residues. Germline CDR1 is MGHRA and CDR2 is YSYEKL. V lost 0 bases and J 6 bases, leaving 8 bases between the germline ends. The CDR3 region has the DNA TGCGCCAGCAGCCAAGAGTCGAGGGCCGGGGAGCTGTTTTTT. Its translation: CASSQESRAGELFF.

The chain employs TRBV12-5 and TRBJ1-5; 8 positions match TRBD1. Germline lookup yields CDR1 LGHNT and CDR2 FRNRAP. The CDR3 is 14 residues long. V was pared by 6 bases and J by 3 bases, with 4 bases of the junction left unmatched. The CDR3 DNA sequence: TGTGCTAGTGGCGGGGACAGGTCCAATCAGCCCCAGCATTTT. Its translation is CASGGDRSNQPQHF. Complete variable domain (other parts from reference TRBV12-5 and TRBJ1-5): DARVTQTPRHKVTEMGQEVTMRCQPILGHNTVFWYRQTMMQGLELLAYFRNRAPLDDSGMPKDRFSAEMPDATLATLKIQPSEPRDSAVYFCASGGDRSNQPQHFGDGTRLSIL.

This sequence joins TRBV27 and TRBJ2-2, with TRBD2 identical over 7 bases. J lost 2 bases, V lost 2 bases, and 8 bases had no gene match. The CDR3 has 17 amino acids. The germline V gene encodes CDR1 MNHEY and CDR2 SMNVEV (reference sequence). The CDR3 nucleotides are TGTGCCAGCAGTTTAAGTGTGCTAGCGGCAAACACCGGGGAGCTGTTTTTT. Protein: CASSLSVLAANTGELFF.

This clone was found once. This chain uses TRBV4-1 with TRBJ2-1; 10 nucleotides agree with TRBD2. In germline, CDR1 is MGHRA, CDR2 YSYEKL. V lost 1 base, J lost 5 bases, and 8 bases stayed unmatched. The length of the CDR3 is 17 residues. This chain's CDR3 is CASSQAASSGRHNEQFF. The CDR3 DNA is TGCGCCAGCAGCCAAGCTGCGTCTAGCGGGAGACACAATGAGCAGTTCTTC.

V gene TRBV3-1 (or the pseudogene TRBV3-2) combines with J gene TRBJ1-1; D remains ambiguous. Germline V lookup: CDR1 LGHDT, CDR2 YNNKEL (reference sequence). Trimming took 3 bases from V and 5 from J, leaving 13 bases between them. The CDR3 consists of 14 residues. In DNA form, the CDR3 reads TGTGCCAGCAGCCAGGCCGGAGGTAAGACTGAAGCTTTCTTT. Translated, it gives CASSQAGGKTEAFF.

CDR3 region: CASSVRRAPYNEQFF. CDR3 coding DNA: TGTGCCAGTAGTGTAAGGAGGGCCCCCTACAATGAGCAGTTCTTC. The genes are TRBV19 and TRBJ2-1; tentatively, D is TRBD2 (6 bases). The V end lost 5 bases, the J end lost 2 bases, and 13 bases lay between the germline ends. Per the germline V gene, CDR1 is LNHDA and CDR2 is SQIVND (reference sequence). The CDR3 has 15 residues.

This clone was seen a single time. The genes are TRBV5-5 and TRBJ1-2; no clear D gene. Germline loops: CDR1 SGHKS, CDR2 YYEKEE (reference sequence). The CDR3 has 13 residues. Deletions cut 0 bases from V and 4 bases from J, with 7 bases between. CDR3 DNA: TGTGCCAGCAGCTTGGGACAACCCTATGGCTACACCTTC. This translates into CASSLGQPYGYTF.